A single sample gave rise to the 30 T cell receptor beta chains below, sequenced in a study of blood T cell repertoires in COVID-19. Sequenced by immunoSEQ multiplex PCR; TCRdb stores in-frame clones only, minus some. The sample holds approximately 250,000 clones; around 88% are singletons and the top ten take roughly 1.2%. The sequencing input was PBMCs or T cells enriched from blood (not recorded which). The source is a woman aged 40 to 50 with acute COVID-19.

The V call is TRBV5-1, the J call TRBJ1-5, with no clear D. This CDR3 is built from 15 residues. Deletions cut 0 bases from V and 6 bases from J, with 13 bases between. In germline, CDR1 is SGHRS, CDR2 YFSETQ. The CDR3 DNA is TGCGCCAGCAGCTTGGTGACGGGAGCAGGTCAGCCCCAGCATTTT. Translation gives CASSLVTGAGQPQHF. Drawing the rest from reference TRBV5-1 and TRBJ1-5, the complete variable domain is KAGVTQTPRYLIKTRGQQVTLSCSPISGHRSVSWYQQTPGQGLQFLFEYFSETQRNKGNFPGRFSGRQFSNSRSEMNVSTLELGDSALYLCASSLVTGAGQPQHFGDGTRLSIL.

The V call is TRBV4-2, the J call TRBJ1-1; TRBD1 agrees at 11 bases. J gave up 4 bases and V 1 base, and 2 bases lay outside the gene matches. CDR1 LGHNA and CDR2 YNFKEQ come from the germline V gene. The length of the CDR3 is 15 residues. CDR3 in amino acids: CASSQAGQGGTEAFF. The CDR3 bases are TGTGCCAGCAGCCAAGCGGGACAGGGGGGCACTGAAGCTTTCTTT.

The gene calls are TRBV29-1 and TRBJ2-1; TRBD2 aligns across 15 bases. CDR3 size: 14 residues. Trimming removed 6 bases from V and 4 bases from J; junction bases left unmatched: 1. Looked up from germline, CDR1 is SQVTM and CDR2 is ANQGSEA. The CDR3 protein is CSVGTSGRYNEQFF. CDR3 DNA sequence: TGCAGCGTCGGGACTAGCGGGAGGTACAATGAGCAGTTCTTC.

The DNA of the CDR3 is TGTGCCACAGGGGGCTCGCCCGTTGGTAGCTCCCAGTACTTC. Translated, it gives CATGGSPVGSSQYF. The chain is built from TRBV2 and TRBJ2-5; 8 bases are a match to TRBD1. This CDR3 region has 14 residues. The V gene's germline CDR1 is SNHLY and CDR2 FYNNEI. With 10 bases clipped from V and 9 bases from J, the junction kept 16 bases outside the gene matches.

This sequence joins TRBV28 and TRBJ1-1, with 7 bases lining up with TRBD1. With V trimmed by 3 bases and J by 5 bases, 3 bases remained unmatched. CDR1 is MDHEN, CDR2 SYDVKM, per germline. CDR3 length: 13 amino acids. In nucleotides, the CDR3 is TGTGCCAGCAGTTTCTCAGGGGGGACTGAAGCTTTCTTT. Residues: CASSFSGGTEAFF.

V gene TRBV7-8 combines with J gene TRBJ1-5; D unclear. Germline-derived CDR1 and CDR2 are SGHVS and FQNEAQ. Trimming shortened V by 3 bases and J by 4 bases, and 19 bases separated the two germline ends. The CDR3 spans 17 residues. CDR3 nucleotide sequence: TGTGCCAGCAGCTTTCGGAGGGAATACTTGGGAAATCAGCCCCAGCATTTT. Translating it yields CASSFRREYLGNQPQHF.

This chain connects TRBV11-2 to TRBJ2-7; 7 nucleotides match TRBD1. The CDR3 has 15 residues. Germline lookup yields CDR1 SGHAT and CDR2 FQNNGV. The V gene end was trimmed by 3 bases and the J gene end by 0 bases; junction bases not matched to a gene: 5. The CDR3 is CASSLRQGFSYEQYF. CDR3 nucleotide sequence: TGTGCCAGCAGCTTGAGACAGGGCTTCTCCTACGAGCAGTACTTC.

CDR3 sequence (DNA): TGTGCCAGCAGTCCAGGGGCTGGAAACACCATATATTTT. Translated: CASSPGAGNTIYF. The chain links TRBV2 to TRBJ1-3, with D maybe TRBD1 (6 bases). This CDR3 comprises 13 residues. Deletions cut 5 bases from V and 2 bases from J, with 7 bases between. CDR1 is SNHLY, CDR2 FYNNEI, per germline.

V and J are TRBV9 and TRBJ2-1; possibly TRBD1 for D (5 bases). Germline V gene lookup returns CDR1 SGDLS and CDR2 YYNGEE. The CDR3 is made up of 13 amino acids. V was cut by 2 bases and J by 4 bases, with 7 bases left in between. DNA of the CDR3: TGTGCCAGCAGCGTGACAGTTTACAATGAGCAGTTCTTC. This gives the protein CASSVTVYNEQFF.

The CDR3 DNA reads as TGTGCCTGGAGTGTCGGCGCTGGCGGTGTTCGTGCTTTCTTT. Amino acids: CAWSVGAGGVRAFF. V is TRBV30 and J is TRBJ1-1, with D unresolved. This CDR3 contains 14 residues. V was shortened by 0 bases and J by 11 bases, with 19 bases between the two germline ends. Per germline, CDR1 GTSNPN and CDR2 SVGIG (reference sequence).

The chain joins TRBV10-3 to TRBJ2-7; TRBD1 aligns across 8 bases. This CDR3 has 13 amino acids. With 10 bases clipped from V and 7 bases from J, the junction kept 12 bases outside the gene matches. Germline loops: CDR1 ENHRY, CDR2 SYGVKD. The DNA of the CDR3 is TGTGCCACGACGGACAGGGCCAACGGGGAGCAGTACGTC. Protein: CATTDRANGEQYV.

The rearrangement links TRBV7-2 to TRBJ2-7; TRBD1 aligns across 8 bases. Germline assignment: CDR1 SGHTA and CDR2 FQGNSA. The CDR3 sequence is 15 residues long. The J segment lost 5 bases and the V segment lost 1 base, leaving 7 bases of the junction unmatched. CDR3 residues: CASSLGQGAAHEQYV. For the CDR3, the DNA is TGTGCCAGCAGCTTAGGGCAGGGGGCGGCCCACGAGCAGTACGTC.

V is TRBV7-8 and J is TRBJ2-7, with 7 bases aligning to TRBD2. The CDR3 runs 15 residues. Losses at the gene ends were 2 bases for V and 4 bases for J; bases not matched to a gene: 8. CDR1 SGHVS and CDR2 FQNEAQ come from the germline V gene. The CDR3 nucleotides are TGTGCCAGCAGCTTATCCCGCGGGAGTGTTTACGAGCAGTACGTC. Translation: CASSLSRGSVYEQYV.

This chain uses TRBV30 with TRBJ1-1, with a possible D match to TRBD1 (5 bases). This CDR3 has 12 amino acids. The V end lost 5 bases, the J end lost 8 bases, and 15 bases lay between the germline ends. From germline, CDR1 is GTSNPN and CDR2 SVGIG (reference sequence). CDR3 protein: CAWSAGNMEAFF. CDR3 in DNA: TGTGCCTGGTCGGCAGGGAATATGGAAGCTTTCTTT.

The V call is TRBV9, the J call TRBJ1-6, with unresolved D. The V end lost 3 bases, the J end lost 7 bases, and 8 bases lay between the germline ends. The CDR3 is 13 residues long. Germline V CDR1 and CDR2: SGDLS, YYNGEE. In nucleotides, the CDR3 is TGTGCCAGCAGCGCCATCCCAAATTCACCCCTCCACTTT. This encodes CASSAIPNSPLHF.

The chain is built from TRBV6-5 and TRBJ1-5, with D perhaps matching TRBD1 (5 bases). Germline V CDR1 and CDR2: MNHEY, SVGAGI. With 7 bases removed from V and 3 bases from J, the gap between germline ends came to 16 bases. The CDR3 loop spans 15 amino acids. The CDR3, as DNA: TGTGCCAGCACTTATCGGGCAGGGCTCAATCAGCCCCAGCATTTT. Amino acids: CASTYRAGLNQPQHF.

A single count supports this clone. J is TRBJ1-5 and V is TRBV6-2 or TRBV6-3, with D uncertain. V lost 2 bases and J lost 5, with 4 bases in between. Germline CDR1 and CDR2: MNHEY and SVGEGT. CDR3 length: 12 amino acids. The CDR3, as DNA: TGTGCCAGCAGTTACCTTCATCAGCCCCAGCATTTT. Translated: CASSYLHQPQHF.

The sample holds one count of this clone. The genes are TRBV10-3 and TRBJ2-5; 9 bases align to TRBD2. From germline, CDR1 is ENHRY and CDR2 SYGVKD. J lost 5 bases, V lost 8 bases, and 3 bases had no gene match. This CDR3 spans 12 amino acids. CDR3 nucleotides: TGTGCCATCGGGCGGGAGGGGGAGACCCAGTACTTC. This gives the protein CAIGREGETQYF.

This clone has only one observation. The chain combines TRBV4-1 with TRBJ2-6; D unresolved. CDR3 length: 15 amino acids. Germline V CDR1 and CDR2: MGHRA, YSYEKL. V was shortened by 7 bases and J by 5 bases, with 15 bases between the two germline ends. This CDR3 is CASKGAAWRANVLTF. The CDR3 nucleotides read TGCGCCAGCAAAGGAGCAGCCTGGAGGGCCAACGTCCTGACTTTC.

The DNA for the CDR3 is TGTGCCAGCAGCTACGATCCAGAGGCAAGCGGGAGGGTTGAGACCCAGTACTTC. Its protein is CASSYDPEASGRVETQYF. This chain uses TRBV7-4 with TRBJ2-5; 10 positions match TRBD2. V dropped 4 bases and J dropped 5; count of bases not matched to a gene: 16. From germline, CDR1 is SGHVT and CDR2 SQSDAQ. The CDR3 is 18 residues long.

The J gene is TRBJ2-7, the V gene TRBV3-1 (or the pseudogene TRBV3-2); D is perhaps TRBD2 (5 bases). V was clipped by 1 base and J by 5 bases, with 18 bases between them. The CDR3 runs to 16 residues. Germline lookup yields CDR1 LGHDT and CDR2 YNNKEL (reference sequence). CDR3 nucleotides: TGTGCCAGCAGCCAAGTTCCCGCTAGCTCTTCGGACGAGCAGTACTTC. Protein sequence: CASSQVPASSSDEQYF.

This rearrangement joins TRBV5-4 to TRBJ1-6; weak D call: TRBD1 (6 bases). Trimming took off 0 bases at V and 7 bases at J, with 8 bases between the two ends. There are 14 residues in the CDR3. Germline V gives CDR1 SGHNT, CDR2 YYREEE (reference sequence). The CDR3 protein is CASSLEQGNSPLHF. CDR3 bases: TGTGCCAGCAGCTTGGAACAGGGAAATTCACCCCTCCACTTT.

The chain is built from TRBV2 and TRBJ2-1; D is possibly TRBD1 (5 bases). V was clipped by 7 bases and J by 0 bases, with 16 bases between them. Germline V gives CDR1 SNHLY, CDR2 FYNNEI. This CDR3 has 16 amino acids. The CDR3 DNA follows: TGTGCCAGCATCCCCTGGGGCGACACCTCCTACAATGAGCAGTTCTTC. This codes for CASIPWGDTSYNEQFF.

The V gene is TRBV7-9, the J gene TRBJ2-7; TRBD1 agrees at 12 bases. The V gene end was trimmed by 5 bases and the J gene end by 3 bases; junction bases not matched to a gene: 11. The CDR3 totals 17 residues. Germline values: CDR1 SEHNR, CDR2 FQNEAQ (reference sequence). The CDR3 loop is CASSLGTGGPLFYEQYV. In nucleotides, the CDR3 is TGTGCCAGCAGCCTAGGGACAGGGGGCCCCCTCTTCTACGAGCAGTACGTC.

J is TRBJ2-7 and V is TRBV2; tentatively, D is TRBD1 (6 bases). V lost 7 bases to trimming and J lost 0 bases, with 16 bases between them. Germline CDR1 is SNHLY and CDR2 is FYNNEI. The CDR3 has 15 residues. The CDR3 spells CASTLNRDNSYEQYF. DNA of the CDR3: TGTGCCAGCACATTAAACCGGGACAACTCCTACGAGCAGTACTTC. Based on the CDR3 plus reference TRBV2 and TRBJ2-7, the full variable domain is EPEVTQTPSHQVTQMGQEVILRCVPISNHLYFYWYRQILGQKVEFLVSFYNNEISEKSEIFDDQFSVERPDGSNFTLKIRSTKLEDSAMYFCASTLNRDNSYEQYFGPGTRLTVT.

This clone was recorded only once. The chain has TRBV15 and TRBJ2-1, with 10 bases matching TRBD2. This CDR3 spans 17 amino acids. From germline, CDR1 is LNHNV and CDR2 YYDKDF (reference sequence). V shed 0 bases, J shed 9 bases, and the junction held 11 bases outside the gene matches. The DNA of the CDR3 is TGTGCCACCAGCAGAGATCCCATTCCGAGCGGGGGGGGTGAGCAGTTCTTC. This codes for CATSRDPIPSGGGEQFF.

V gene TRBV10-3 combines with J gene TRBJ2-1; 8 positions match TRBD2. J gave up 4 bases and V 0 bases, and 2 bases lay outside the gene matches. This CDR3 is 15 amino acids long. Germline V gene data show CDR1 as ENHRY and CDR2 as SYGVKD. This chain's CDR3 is CAISESQRGYNEQFF. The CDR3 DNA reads TGTGCCATCAGTGAGTCCCAGCGGGGGTACAATGAGCAGTTCTTC.

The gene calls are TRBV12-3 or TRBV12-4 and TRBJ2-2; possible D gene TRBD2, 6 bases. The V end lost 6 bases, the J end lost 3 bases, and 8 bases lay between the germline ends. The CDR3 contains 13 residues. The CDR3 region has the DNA TGTGCCAGCAGGGAGGGACACACCGGGGAGCTGTTTTTT. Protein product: CASREGHTGELFF.

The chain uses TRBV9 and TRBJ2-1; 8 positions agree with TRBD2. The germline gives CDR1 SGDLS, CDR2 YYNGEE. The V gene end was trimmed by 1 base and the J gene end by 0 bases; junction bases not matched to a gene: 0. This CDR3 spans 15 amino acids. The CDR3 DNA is TGTGCCAGCAGCGTAAGCGGGAGCTCCTACAATGAGCAGTTCTTC. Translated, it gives CASSVSGSSYNEQFF.

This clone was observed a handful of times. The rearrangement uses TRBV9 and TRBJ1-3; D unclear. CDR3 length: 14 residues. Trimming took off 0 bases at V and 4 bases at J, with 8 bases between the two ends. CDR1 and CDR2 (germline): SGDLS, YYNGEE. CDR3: CASSVGDFGNTIYF. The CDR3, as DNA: TGTGCCAGCAGCGTAGGAGATTTCGGAAACACCATATATTTT.